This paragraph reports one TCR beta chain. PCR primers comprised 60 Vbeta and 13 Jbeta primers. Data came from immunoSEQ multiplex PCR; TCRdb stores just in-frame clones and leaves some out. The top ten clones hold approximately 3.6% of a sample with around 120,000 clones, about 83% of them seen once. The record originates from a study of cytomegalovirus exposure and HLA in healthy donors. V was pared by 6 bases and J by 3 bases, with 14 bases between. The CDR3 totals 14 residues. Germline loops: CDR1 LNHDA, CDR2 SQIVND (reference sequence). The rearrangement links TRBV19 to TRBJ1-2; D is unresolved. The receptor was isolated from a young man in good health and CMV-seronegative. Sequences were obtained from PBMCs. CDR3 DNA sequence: TGTGCCAGTAGGGAGGGCAATATAGACTATGGCTACACCTTC. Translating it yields CASREGNIDYGYTF. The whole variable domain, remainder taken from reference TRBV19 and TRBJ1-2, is DGGITQSPKYLFRKEGQNVTLSCEQNLNHDAMYWYRQDPGQGLRLIYYSQIVNDFQKGDIAEGYSVSREKKESFPLTVTSAQKNPTAFYLCASREGNIDYGYTFGSGTRLTVV.